This TCR beta chain was found in a study of blood T cell repertoires in COVID-19. This clone was seen more than once but under ten times. Clones were read by immunoSEQ multiplex PCR, and TCRdb kept only the in-frame ones, dropping some. Among approximately 220,000 clones listed, roughly four fifths were seen once. The germline V gene encodes CDR1 SGHRS and CDR2 YFSETQ. The CDR3 sequence is 15 residues long. V was shortened by 3 bases and J by 3 bases, with 12 bases between the two germline ends. The receptor was isolated from a woman aged 35 to 49 who had been exposed to COVID-19. The sequencing input was PBMCs or T cells enriched from blood (not recorded which). The chain links TRBV5-1 to TRBJ2-2; no definite D call. Here the CDR3 DNA reads TGCGCCAGCAGCTCCACAACTGGAGACACCGGGGAGCTGTTTTTT. Amino acid sequence: CASSSTTGDTGELFF. Looking up the rest from reference TRBV5-1 and TRBJ2-2 gives the full variable domain: KAGVTQTPRYLIKTRGQQVTLSCSPISGHRSVSWYQQTPGQGLQFLFEYFSETQRNKGNFPGRFSGRQFSNSRSEMNVSTLELGDSALYLCASSSTTGDTGELFFGEGSRLTVL.